This T cell receptor beta chain was recovered during a study of vaccination effects on CD4 cells after COVID-19. Notes on the study in general: Just 1 of 255 vaccine-induced clones in healthy recipients was cross-reactive.

V was pared by 4 bases and J by 3 bases, with 4 bases of the junction left unmatched. The CDR3 loop spans 15 amino acids. CDR1 is SGDLS, CDR2 YYNGEE, per germline. Sequencing followed a ViraFEST assay step that expanded antigen-specific CD4+ T cells with viral peptide pools. Subsequent to roughly 10 days of culture, CD4+ T cells were isolated. Absence of prior SARS-CoV-2 infection characterized the vaccine recipients, who showed negative nucleocapsid antibodies. Replacing half the medium with IL-2 medium was done on days 3 and 7. A note on this clone: Its specificity is unknown.

Sequenced by immunoSEQ multiplex PCR; TCRdb stores in-frame clones only, minus some. The table includes under 70,000 clones, around three quarters detected once. Sequencing was performed on CD4+ T cells from PBMCs cultured with HCoV-OC43 spike peptides, taken before COVID-19 vaccination. Stated subset: HCoV-OC43 spike overlapping peptide pool stimulation. This chain connects TRBV9 to TRBJ2-2, with TRBD1 matching 9 bases. This TCR was sampled from a human donor who received a COVID-19 vaccine. CDR3 DNA sequence: TGTGCCAGCAGCCCGACAGGGGGTTACACCGGGGAGCTGTTTTTT. This translates into CASSPTGGYTGELFF.